These 26 T cell receptor beta chains share one sample of origin, sequenced in a study of response to subunit inactivated influenza vaccine. TCRdb used MiXCR to reprocess the RT-PCR reads, holding one entry per CDR3 protein. The data hold approximately 530,000 distinct CDR3 sequences, with 10% to 15% observed a single time. The sample was PBMCs from blood, taken 40 to 50 days after vaccination. All receptors derive from a man aged 45 to 65 who received an inactivated influenza vaccine.

The J gene is TRBJ2-3, the V gene TRBV5-5, with 7 bases lining up with TRBD2. With V trimmed by 4 bases and J by 1 base, 9 bases remained unmatched. Germline-derived CDR1 and CDR2 are SGHKS and YYEKEE (reference sequence). The CDR3 totals 16 residues. The CDR3 DNA follows: TGTGCCAGCAGCCTTGAGGCTAGCGGACGCACAGATACGCAGTATTTT. It specifies CASSLEASGRTDTQYF.

This clonotype was picked up a small number of times. The chain recombines TRBV20-1 with TRBJ2-5; TRBD2 agrees at 7 bases. Germline CDR1 and CDR2: DFQATT and SNEGSKA (reference sequence). This CDR3 is built from 15 residues. Trimming took 6 bases from V and 4 from J; bases not matched to a gene: 14. CDR3 nucleotide sequence: TGCAGTGCCCCCAATTTACGACTAGCAAGAGAGACCCAGTACTTC. It specifies CSAPNLRLARETQYF.

There are many counts of this clonotype. V gene TRBV12-3 or TRBV12-4 combines with J gene TRBJ1-2, with D perhaps matching TRBD1 (6 bases). The CDR3 is 13 residues long. The ends were cut back, 5 bases at V and 7 bases at J, with 14 bases in the middle. CDR3 residues: CASSQLQGGGYTF. Written as DNA, the CDR3 is TGTGCCAGCAGTCAACTACAGGGAGGTGGCTACACCTTC.

A few counts support this clonotype. This chain uses TRBV12-3 or TRBV12-4 with TRBJ2-1, with 9 bases fitting TRBD2. Trimming at V came to 7 bases and at J to 7 bases, leaving 14 bases not matched to a gene. The CDR3 loop spans 16 amino acids. CDR3 region: CASTGTSLSFKNEQFF. For the CDR3, the DNA is TGTGCCAGCACCGGGACTAGCCTGAGCTTTAAAAATGAGCAGTTCTTC.

This clonotype was seen a few times. The rearrangement joins TRBV12-3 or TRBV12-4 to TRBJ2-3; 7 bases map to TRBD2. After removal of 7 bases from V and 5 bases from J, the junction contained 15 bases not matched to a gene. This CDR3 region has 16 residues. As DNA, the CDR3 is TGTGCCAGCACTTGGGGATCAGCGGGACGGGGAGATACGCAGTATTTT. Translation gives CASTWGSAGRGDTQYF.

V gene TRBV29-1 combines with J gene TRBJ2-5; TRBD1 agrees at 8 bases. Germline V lookup: CDR1 SQVTM, CDR2 ANQGSEA. V shed 5 bases, J shed 3 bases, and the junction held 5 bases outside the gene matches. The CDR3 runs 13 residues. The chain's CDR3 is CSVQRTGKETQYF. In nucleotides, the CDR3 is TGCAGCGTTCAAAGGACAGGGAAAGAGACCCAGTACTTC.

In its sample, this clonotype was seen a few times. V gene TRBV7-3 combines with J gene TRBJ2-3; D may be TRBD2 (6 bases). Trimming cost V 8 bases and J 0 bases, with 15 bases left between them. The CDR3 length is 15 residues. Germline V gene data show CDR1 as SGHTA and CDR2 as FQGTGA. The CDR3 spells CASAAGFTSTDTQYF. The CDR3 DNA sequence: TGTGCCAGCGCTGCGGGGTTCACTAGCACAGATACGCAGTATTTT. Full variable domain (rest looked up from reference TRBV7-3 and TRBJ2-3): GAGVSQTPSNKVTEKGKYVELRCDPISGHTALYWYRQSLGQGPEFLIYFQGTGAADDSGLPNDRFFAVRPEGSVSTLKIQRTERGDSAVYLCASAAGFTSTDTQYFGPGTRLTVL.

This clonotype was seen only a few times. This chain connects TRBV12-3 or TRBV12-4 to TRBJ2-1; no definite D call. V dropped 3 bases and J dropped 8 bases, with 14 bases sitting between them. The CDR3 sequence is 14 residues long. The CDR3 sequence is CASSFGRVGDEQFF. CDR3 coding DNA: TGTGCCAGCAGTTTTGGCCGAGTAGGCGATGAGCAGTTCTTC.

This clonotype was observed a few times. The CDR3 DNA reads TGCAGTGCTAGACGACGGAGCCCAATGAACACTGAAGCTTTCTTT. Translated, it gives CSARRRSPMNTEAFF. The chain recombines TRBV20-1 with TRBJ1-1, with unresolved D. Germline CDR1 is DFQATT and CDR2 is SNEGSKA (reference sequence). The CDR3 contains 15 residues. Trimming shortened V by 2 bases and J by 0 bases, and 13 bases separated the two germline ends.

V is TRBV12-3 or TRBV12-4 and J is TRBJ2-2; TRBD1 might be the D (6 bases). This CDR3 is 14 amino acids long. Trimming left V 6 bases short and J 7 bases short, with 15 bases between. CDR3 DNA: TGTGCCAGCAGAACCGGGACATCGGACGGGGAGCTGTTTTTT. It translates to CASRTGTSDGELFF.

This clonotype was counted ten times or more. The chain is built from TRBV12-3 or TRBV12-4 and TRBJ2-1, with D perhaps TRBD2 (5 bases). The length of the CDR3 is 12 residues. The germline V and J ends were trimmed by 5 bases and 8 bases, with 10 bases remaining between them. CDR3 nucleotide sequence: TGTGCCAGCAGTCCCACTAGGGATGAGCAGTTCTTC. Translation: CASSPTRDEQFF.

The chain uses TRBV20-1 and TRBJ2-7; the match to TRBD2 covers 8 bases. This CDR3 has 15 amino acids. The germline CDR1 and CDR2 sequences are DFQATT and SNEGSKA (reference sequence). The V gene end was trimmed by 1 base and the J gene end by 3 bases; junction bases not matched to a gene: 8. The chain's CDR3 is CSARGLAGYNYEQYF. Written as DNA, the CDR3 is TGCAGTGCTAGAGGGCTAGCGGGCTATAACTACGAGCAGTACTTC.

This clonotype was recorded many times. The chain has TRBV20-1 and TRBJ1-5; no definite D call. V lost 3 bases, J lost 3 bases, and 6 bases lay in between. Germline V gene lookup returns CDR1 DFQATT and CDR2 SNEGSKA (reference sequence). CDR3 length equals 12 residues. Here the CDR3 reads CSASLPNQPQHF. Here the CDR3 DNA reads TGCAGTGCTAGTTTACCCAATCAGCCCCAGCATTTT.

V is TRBV12-3 or TRBV12-4 and J is TRBJ2-3, with TRBD2 identical over 7 bases. The length of the CDR3 is 17 residues. J lost 2 bases, V lost 6 bases, and 14 bases had no gene match. The CDR3 sequence: CASSPGERGSLTDTQYF. As DNA, the CDR3 is TGTGCCAGCAGCCCTGGGGAGCGGGGCAGCCTCACAGATACGCAGTATTTT.

Written as DNA, the CDR3 is TGTGCCAGCAGCCCAGGACAGGGGAGGCAGACCCAGTACTTC. It encodes CASSPGQGRQTQYF. V and J are TRBV11-2 and TRBJ2-5; TRBD1 matches 9 bases. Germline assignment: CDR1 SGHAT and CDR2 FQNNGV. The CDR3 covers 14 residues. Trimming at V came to 5 bases and at J to 6 bases, leaving 7 bases not matched to a gene.

This clonotype was detected a few times. The chain links TRBV12-3 or TRBV12-4 to TRBJ2-7, with no clear D. V was clipped by 6 bases and J by 6 bases, with 12 bases between them. The CDR3 loop spans 12 amino acids. CDR3 DNA: TGTGCCAGCAGCGCCGGACCGTTCGAGCAGTACTTC. This codes for CASSAGPFEQYF.

Turning to this clonotype: A read error is possible here, since a much larger clone lies one base away. The chain couples TRBV12-3 or TRBV12-4 to TRBJ2-7, with D possibly TRBD1 on 6 matching bases. The CDR3 sequence is 20 residues long. The CDR3 region is CASSDGNTWLDSTLLHERYF. DNA for the CDR3: TGTGCCAGCAGTGACGGGAATACCTGGTTGGACAGCACCCTTTTGCACGAGCGGTACTTC.

The sample holds a few counts of this clonotype. The CDR3 DNA is TGTGCCAGCCATTTCCGGGACAGGGGGTACAATGAGCAGTTCTTC. This codes for CASHFRDRGYNEQFF. The genes are TRBV7-9 and TRBJ2-1; TRBD1 agrees at 11 bases. Germline CDR1 reads SEHNR; CDR2 reads FQNEAQ (reference sequence). Trimming at V came to 8 bases and at J to 4 bases, leaving 7 bases not matched to a gene. This CDR3 region has 15 residues.

V usage is TRBV6-2 or TRBV6-3 and J usage is TRBJ2-3, with 10 bases aligning to TRBD2. This CDR3 contains 17 residues. The V gene end was trimmed by 6 bases and the J gene end by 4 bases; junction bases not matched to a gene: 13. Germline V lookup: CDR1 MNHEY, CDR2 SVGEGT. CDR3 in amino acids: CASRPLPVAGGSDTQYF. The CDR3, as DNA: TGTGCCAGCAGACCCCTACCGGTAGCGGGAGGCTCAGATACGCAGTATTTT.

In its sample, this clonotype was seen a few times. This chain links TRBV20-1 with TRBJ2-1, with TRBD2 matching over 9 bases. The CDR3 totals 17 residues. The ends lost 2 bases at V and 6 bases at J; junction bases unmatched: 14. The germline V gene encodes CDR1 DFQATT and CDR2 SNEGSKA (reference sequence). The CDR3, as DNA: TGCAGTGCTAGACCCCCCATCGGGATAGCGGGGGCCAATGAGCAGTTCTTC. This encodes CSARPPIGIAGANEQFF.

This clonotype has a count of ten or more. CDR3: CSARDQRRPARETQYF. CDR3 nucleotides: TGCAGTGCTAGAGATCAGAGGCGGCCGGCCAGAGAGACCCAGTACTTC. V gene TRBV20-1 combines with J gene TRBJ2-5; D uncertain. The V end was cut by 0 bases, the J end by 4 bases, with 18 bases between. Germline V gene sequence: CDR1 DFQATT, CDR2 SNEGSKA (reference sequence). The CDR3 is made up of 16 amino acids.

This clonotype was seen a handful of times. The rearrangement uses TRBV3-1 and TRBJ2-3; TRBD1 or TRBD2 may be the D gene (5 bases each). The length of the CDR3 is 14 residues. The V end lost 7 bases, the J end lost 2 bases, and 13 bases lay between the germline ends. CDR1 and CDR2 (germline): LGHDT, YNNKEL (reference sequence). In DNA, the CDR3 is TGTGCCAGCACTGAGGGGCCCCCCACAGATACGCAGTATTTT. This encodes CASTEGPPTDTQYF.

The chain uses TRBV20-1 and TRBJ2-3; possible D gene TRBD2, 5 bases. This CDR3 has 14 residues. V gave up 4 bases and J gave up 2 bases, with 13 bases separating them. Germline V gene sequence: CDR1 DFQATT, CDR2 SNEGSKA (reference sequence). The CDR3 sequence is CSAKGGTHTDTQYF. DNA of the CDR3: TGCAGTGCTAAAGGAGGCACTCACACAGATACGCAGTATTTT.

Comment on this clonotype: Given the absence of the conserved phenylalanine or tryptophan at the CDR3 end, a read error is likely. The V call is TRBV28, the J call TRBJ2-1, with 8 bases aligning to TRBD1. This CDR3 is 13 amino acids long. V dropped 6 bases and J dropped 8; count of bases not matched to a gene: 6. Germline values: CDR1 MDHEN, CDR2 SYDVKM. CDR3 sequence reads: CASRRPGGDEQFS. In DNA form, the CDR3 reads TGTGCCAGCAGAAGGCCAGGGGGCGATGAGCAGTTCTCC.

The chain uses TRBV20-1 and TRBJ2-1; 8 bases are a match to TRBD2. The CDR3 has 14 amino acids. The J segment lost 4 bases and the V segment lost 5 bases, leaving 7 bases of the junction unmatched. Germline V lookup: CDR1 DFQATT, CDR2 SNEGSKA (reference sequence). CDR3 sequence: CSAFTSGSYNEQFF. CDR3 coding DNA: TGCAGTGCTTTTACTAGCGGCTCATACAATGAGCAGTTCTTC.

The chain is built from TRBV24-1 and TRBJ1-2; D might be TRBD1 (6 bases). The CDR3 consists of 14 residues. Per germline, CDR1 KGHDR and CDR2 SFDVKD. V dropped 4 bases and J dropped 6 bases, with 14 bases sitting between them. CDR3 DNA: TGTGCCACCAGTGAACCCGGGACATCTAATGGCTACACCTTC. Translation: CATSEPGTSNGYTF.